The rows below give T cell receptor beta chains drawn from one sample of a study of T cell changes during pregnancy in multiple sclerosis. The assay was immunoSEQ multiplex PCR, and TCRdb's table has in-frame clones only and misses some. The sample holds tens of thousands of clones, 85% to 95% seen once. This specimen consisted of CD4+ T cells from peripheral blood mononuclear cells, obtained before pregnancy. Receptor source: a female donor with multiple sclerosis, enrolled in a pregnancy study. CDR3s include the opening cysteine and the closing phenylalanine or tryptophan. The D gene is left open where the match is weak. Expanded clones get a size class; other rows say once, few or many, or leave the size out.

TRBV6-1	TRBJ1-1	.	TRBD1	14	CASSLTGSRPEAFF	TGTGCCAGCAGCTTGACAGGGAGTAGGCCTGAAGCTTTCTTT
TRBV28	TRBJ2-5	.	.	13	CASSFRVQETQYF	TGTGCCAGCAGTTTCAGGGTTCAAGAGACCCAGTACTTC
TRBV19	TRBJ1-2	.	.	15	CASSPGTWAAYGYTF	TGTGCCAGTAGTCCTGGGACATGGGCAGCCTATGGCTACACCTTC
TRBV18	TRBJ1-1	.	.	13	CASSVTGNTEAFF	TGTGCCAGCTCAGTGACAGGGAACACTGAAGCTTTCTTT
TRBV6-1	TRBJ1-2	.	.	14	CASSAPLENYGYTF	TGTGCCAGCAGTGCCCCGCTGGAGAACTATGGCTACACCTTC
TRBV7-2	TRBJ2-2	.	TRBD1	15	CASTRGQGYTGELFF	TGTGCCAGCACCCGGGGACAGGGATACACCGGGGAGCTGTTTTTT
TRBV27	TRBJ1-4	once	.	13	CALRSATNEKLFF	TGTGCCTTGAGGTCTGCAACTAATGAAAAACTGTTTTTT
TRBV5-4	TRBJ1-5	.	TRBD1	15	CASSQTGEGNQPQHF	TGTGCCAGCAGCCAGACAGGGGAAGGCAATCAGCCCCAGCATTTT
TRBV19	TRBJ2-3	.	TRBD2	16	CASSIRLAGGTDTQYF	TGTGCCAGTAGTATTCGACTAGCGGGGGGCACAGATACGCAGTATTTT
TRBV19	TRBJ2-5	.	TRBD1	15	CASRPTQGLGETQYF	TGTGCCAGTAGGCCAACACAGGGGCTAGGAGAGACCCAGTACTTC
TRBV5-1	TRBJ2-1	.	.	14	CASSLASGNNEQFF	TGCGCCAGCAGCTTGGCCAGCGGAAACAATGAGCAGTTCTTC
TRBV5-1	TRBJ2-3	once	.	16	CASSLDGTIGADTQYF	TGCGCCAGCAGCTTGGATGGAACAATTGGAGCAGATACGCAGTATTTT
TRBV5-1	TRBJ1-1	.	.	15	CASSLITGQNTEAFF	TGCGCCAGCAGCTTGATAACAGGTCAGAACACTGAAGCTTTCTTT
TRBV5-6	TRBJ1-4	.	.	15	CASSTTVATNEKLFF	TGTGCCAGCAGCACCACAGTTGCAACTAATGAAAAACTGTTTTTT
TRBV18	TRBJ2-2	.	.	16	CASSPLAGTNTGELFF	TGTGCCAGCTCACCCCTTGCAGGAACGAACACCGGGGAGCTGTTTTTT
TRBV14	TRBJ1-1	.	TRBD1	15	CASSPLGQVETEAFF	TGTGCCAGCAGCCCCCTCGGACAGGTCGAAACTGAAGCTTTCTTT